This TCR beta chain is drawn from a study of cytomegalovirus exposure and HLA in healthy donors. Study outcomes and limitations: For TCR beta chains, V- and J-gene trimming was later linked to a missense DCLRE1C variant.

The PCR used 60 Vbeta and 13 Jbeta primers. Only in-frame clones appear in the TCRdb table, and some are missing; sequencing was by immunoSEQ multiplex PCR. This sample has about 120,000 clones, with roughly 79% found just once. Comments on this clone: Its antigen is not identified.

The CDR3 runs to 15 residues. Between the trimmed V and J ends, which lost 2 bases and 1 base, there was a span of 9 bases. Germline V gene data show CDR1 as WSHSY and CDR2 as SAAADI. Sequencing was done on a sample of PBMCs. The receptor was derived from a woman aged 40 to 49 in good health and CMV-seronegative. The chain couples TRBV10-2 to TRBJ2-1; no firm D call. CDR3 in amino acids: CASSEGPASYNEQFF. As DNA, the CDR3 is TGCGCCAGCAGTGAGGGGCCGGCTTCCTACAATGAGCAGTTCTTC.